This TCR beta chain stems from a study of T cells in Graves' hyperthyroidism and ophthalmopathy. The length of the CDR3 is 14 residues. The germline CDR1 and CDR2 sequences are SEHNR and FQNEAQ (reference sequence). About this clonotype itself: One end of the junction fails to match germline, which may point to a read error.

The TCR beta CDR3 regions underwent amplification using RNA transcripts as the source. The HTBI primer set drove a first-round RT-PCR of the TCR CDR3. MiXCR was run by TCRdb on the multiplex PCR reads, yielding one entry per CDR3 protein. The sample records more than 550,000 distinct CDR3 sequences, about 19% being singletons. The sample consisted of blood. The V call is TRBV7-9, the J call TRBJ1-1; D unresolved. This TCR derives from a woman aged 45-59 years with Graves' hyperthyroidism that later progressed to Graves' ophthalmopathy. The chain's CDR3 is CVSSLTSEPTEAFF. The CDR3 DNA reads TGTGTCAGCAGTTTAACGTCAGAGCCCACTGAAGCTTTCTTT.